In its sample, the clone carrying this T cell receptor beta chain was seen many times. The antigen is not known. This entry is derived from a study of spatial heterogeneity in lung cancer. For the study at large: In the raw reads, each unique TCR and UMI combination was present more than ten times on average.

Time point indicated: sample taken at primary tumor resection. Extraction of whole RNA from tumor, nontumor lung or frozen PBMC preceded unsorted sequencing. The 60 to 90 donors had untreated early-stage non-small cell lung cancer. Germline values: CDR1 SQVTM, CDR2 ANQGSEA. Trimming shortened V by 6 bases and J by 6 bases, and 8 bases separated the two germline ends. CDR3 length: 11 residues. TCRdb passed the 5' RACE reads through MiXCR, listing each CDR3 protein once. In the table there are over 45,000 distinct CDR3 sequences, under 6% of which are singletons. Study-wide results and limits: Ubiquitous expanded tumor TCRs showed up in blood more at resection than follow-up.

Sequenced here: PBMCs, sampled at surgery. This TCR was sampled from a male donor with early-stage non-small cell lung cancer. This rearrangement joins TRBV29-1 to TRBJ2-2; D call uncertain. The CDR3 is CSVHSAGELFF. The CDR3 DNA follows: TGCAGCGTCCACAGTGCCGGGGAGCTGTTTTTT.